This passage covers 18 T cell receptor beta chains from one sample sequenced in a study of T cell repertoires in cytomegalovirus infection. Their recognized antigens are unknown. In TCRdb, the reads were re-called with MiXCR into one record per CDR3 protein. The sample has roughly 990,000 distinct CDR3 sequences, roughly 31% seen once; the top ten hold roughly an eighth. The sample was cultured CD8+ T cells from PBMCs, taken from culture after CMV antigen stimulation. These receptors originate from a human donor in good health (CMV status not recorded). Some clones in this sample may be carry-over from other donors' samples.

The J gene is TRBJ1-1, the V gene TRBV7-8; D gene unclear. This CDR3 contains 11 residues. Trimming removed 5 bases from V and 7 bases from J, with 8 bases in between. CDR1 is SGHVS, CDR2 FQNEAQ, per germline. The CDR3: CASSTSSEAFF. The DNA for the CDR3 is TGTGCCAGCAGCACCTCAAGTGAAGCTTTCTTT.

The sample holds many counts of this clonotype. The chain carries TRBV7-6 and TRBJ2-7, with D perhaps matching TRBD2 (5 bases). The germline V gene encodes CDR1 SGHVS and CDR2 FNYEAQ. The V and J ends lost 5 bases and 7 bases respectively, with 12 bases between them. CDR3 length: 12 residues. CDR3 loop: CASSPGLLEQYF. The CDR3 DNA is TGTGCCAGCAGCCCAGGACTGTTGGAGCAGTACTTC.

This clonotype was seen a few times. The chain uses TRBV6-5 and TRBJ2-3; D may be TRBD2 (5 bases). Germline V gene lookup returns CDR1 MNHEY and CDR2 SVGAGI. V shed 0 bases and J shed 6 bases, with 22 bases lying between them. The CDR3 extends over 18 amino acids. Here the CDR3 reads CASSYSTSLGKRGDTQYF. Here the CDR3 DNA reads TGTGCCAGCAGTTACTCGACCTCCCTAGGGAAAAGAGGGGATACGCAGTATTTT.

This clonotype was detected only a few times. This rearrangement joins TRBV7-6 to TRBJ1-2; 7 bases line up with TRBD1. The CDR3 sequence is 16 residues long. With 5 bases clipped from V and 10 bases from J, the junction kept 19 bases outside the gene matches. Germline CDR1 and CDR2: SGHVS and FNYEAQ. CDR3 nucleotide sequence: TGTGCCAGCAGCACCCCCTCGGACAGGAGGGGACGTGTCTACACCTTC. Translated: CASSTPSDRRGRVYTF. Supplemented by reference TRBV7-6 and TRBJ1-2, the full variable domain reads GAGVSQSPRYKVTKRGQDVALRCDPISGHVSLYWYRQALGQGPEFLTYFNYEAQQDKSGLPNDRFSAERPEGSISTLTIQRTEQRDSAMYRCASSTPSDRRGRVYTFGSGTRLTVV.

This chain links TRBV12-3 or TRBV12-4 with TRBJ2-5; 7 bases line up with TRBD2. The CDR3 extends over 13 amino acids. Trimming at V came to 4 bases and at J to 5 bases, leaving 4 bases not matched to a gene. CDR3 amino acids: CASSSPGRETQYF. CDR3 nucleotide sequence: TGTGCCAGCAGTTCCCCCGGGAGGGAGACCCAGTACTTC.

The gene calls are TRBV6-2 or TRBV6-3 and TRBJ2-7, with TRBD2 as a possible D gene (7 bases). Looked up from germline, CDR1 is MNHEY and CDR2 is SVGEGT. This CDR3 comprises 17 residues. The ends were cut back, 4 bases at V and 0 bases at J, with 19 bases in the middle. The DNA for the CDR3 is TGTGCCAGCAGTTGGCCCACCGGGGGGCGATACTCCTACGAGCAGTACTTC. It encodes CASSWPTGGRYSYEQYF.

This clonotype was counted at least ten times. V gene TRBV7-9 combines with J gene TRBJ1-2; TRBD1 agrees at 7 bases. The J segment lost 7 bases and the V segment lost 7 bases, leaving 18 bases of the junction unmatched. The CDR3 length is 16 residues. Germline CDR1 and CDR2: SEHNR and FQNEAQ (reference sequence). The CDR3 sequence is CASTLTPYRGILGYTF. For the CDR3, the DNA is TGTGCCAGCACCCTAACTCCGTACAGGGGAATCCTTGGCTACACCTTC. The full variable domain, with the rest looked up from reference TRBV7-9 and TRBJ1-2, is DTGVSQNPRHKITKRGQNVTFRCDPISEHNRLYWYRQTLGQGPEFLTYFQNEAQLEKSRLLSDRFSAERPKGSFSTLEIQRTEQGDSAMYLCASTLTPYRGILGYTFGSGTRLTVV.

CDR3 region: CATSRPFGRGTEAFF. Written as DNA, the CDR3 is TGTGCCACCAGCAGGCCTTTTGGGAGGGGCACTGAAGCTTTCTTT. The chain links TRBV15 to TRBJ1-1, with D possibly TRBD1 on 5 matching bases. Germline CDR1 is LNHNV and CDR2 is YYDKDF (reference sequence). Trimming took 3 bases from V and 4 from J, leaving 15 bases between them. The CDR3 totals 15 residues.

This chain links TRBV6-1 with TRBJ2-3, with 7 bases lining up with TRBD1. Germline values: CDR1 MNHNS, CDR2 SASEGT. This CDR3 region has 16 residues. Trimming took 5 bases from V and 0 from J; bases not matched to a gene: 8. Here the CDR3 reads CASSRGQAMSTDTQYF. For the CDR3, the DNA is TGTGCCAGCAGTAGAGGACAGGCTATGAGCACAGATACGCAGTATTTT.

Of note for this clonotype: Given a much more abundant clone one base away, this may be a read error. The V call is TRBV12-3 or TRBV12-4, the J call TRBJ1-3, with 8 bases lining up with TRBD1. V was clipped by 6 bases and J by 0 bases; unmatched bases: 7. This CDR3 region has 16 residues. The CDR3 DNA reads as TGTGCCAGCAGGGTACCCGGGACAGGCTCTGGAAACACCATATATTTT. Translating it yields CASRVPGTGSGNTIYF.

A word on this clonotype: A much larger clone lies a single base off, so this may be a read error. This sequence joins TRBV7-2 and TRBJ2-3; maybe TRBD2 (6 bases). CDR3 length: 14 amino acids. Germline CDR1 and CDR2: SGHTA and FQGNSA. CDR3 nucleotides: TGTGCCAACAGCGGACTGACTAGTTTAGATACGCAGTATTTT. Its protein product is CANSGLTSLDTQYF. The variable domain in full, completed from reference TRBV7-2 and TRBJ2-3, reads GAGVSQSPSNKVTEKGKDVELRCDPISGHTALYWYRQSLGQGLEFLIYFQGNSAPDKSGLPSDRFSAERTGGSVSTLTIQRTQQEDSAVYLCANSGLTSLDTQYFGPGTRLTVL.

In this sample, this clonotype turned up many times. DNA of the CDR3: TGTGCCAGCAGCTTTTTAGCGGGGGATTACAATGAGCAGTTCTTC. It codes for CASSFLAGDYNEQFF. The rearrangement joins TRBV7-2 to TRBJ2-1; 9 nucleotides line up with TRBD2. The CDR3 has 15 amino acids. CDR1 and CDR2 from the germline V gene are SGHTA and FQGNSA. J was trimmed by 4 bases and V by 3 bases; bases with no gene match: 4.

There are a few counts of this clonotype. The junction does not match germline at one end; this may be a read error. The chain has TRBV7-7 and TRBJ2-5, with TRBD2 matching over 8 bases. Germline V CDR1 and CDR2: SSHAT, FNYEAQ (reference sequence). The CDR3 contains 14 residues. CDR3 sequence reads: CASSSEAGVETQYF. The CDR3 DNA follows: TGTGCTAGCAGCTCAGAAGCGGGGGTTGAGACCCAGTACTTC. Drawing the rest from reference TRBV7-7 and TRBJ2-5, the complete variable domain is GAGVSQSPRYKVTKRGQDVTLRCDPISSHATLYWYQQALGQGPEFLTYFNYEAQPDKSGLPSDRFSAERPEGSISTLTIQRTEQRDSAMYRCASSSEAGVETQYFGPGTRLLVL.

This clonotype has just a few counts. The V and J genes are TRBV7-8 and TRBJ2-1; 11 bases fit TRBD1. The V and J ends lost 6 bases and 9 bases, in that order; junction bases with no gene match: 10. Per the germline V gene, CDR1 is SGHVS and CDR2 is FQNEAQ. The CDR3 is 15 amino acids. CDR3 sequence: CASRTGTGGLGEQFF. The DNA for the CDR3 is TGTGCCAGCAGAACCGGGACAGGGGGTTTAGGTGAGCAGTTCTTC.

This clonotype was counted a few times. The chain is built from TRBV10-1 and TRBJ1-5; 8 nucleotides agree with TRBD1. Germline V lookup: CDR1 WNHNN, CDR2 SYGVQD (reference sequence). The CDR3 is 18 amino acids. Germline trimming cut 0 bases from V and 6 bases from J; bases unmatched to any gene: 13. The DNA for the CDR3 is TGCGCCAGCAGTGAGTCGCATGGGGACAGGAGGGTGGTTCAGCCCCAGCATTTT. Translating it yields CASSESHGDRRVVQPQHF.

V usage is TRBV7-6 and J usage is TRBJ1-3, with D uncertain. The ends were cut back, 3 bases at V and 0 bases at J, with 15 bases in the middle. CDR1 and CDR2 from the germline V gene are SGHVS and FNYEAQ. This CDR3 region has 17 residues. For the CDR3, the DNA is TGTGCCAGCAGCTTGGAATGGAGAGGCCCCTCTGGAAACACCATATATTTT. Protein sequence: CASSLEWRGPSGNTIYF.

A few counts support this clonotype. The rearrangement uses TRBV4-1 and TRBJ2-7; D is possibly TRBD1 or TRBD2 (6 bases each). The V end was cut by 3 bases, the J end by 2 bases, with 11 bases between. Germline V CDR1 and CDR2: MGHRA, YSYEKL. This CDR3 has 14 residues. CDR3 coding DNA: TGCGCCAGCAGCCAGATCGGGGGCACCTACGAGCAGTACTTC. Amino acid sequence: CASSQIGGTYEQYF.

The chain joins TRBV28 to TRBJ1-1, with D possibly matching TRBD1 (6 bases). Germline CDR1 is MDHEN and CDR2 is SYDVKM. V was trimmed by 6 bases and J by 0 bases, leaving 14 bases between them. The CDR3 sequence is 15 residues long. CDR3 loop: CASSLRQAMNTEAFF. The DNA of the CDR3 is TGTGCCAGCAGCCTAAGACAGGCTATGAACACTGAAGCTTTCTTT.